These T cell receptor beta chains were read from a single sample in a study of vaccination and CD4 T cells after COVID-19. In TCRdb, the PCR reads were re-called with MiXCR into one record per CDR3 protein. Of some 19,000 distinct CDR3 sequences in the sample, about two fifths were seen once. These receptors have no known antigen. Sample: CD4+ T cells from blood, cultured in vitro. The receptor source for this set is a human donor who had recovered from COVID-19. The CDR3 runs from the conserved cysteine through the conserved F or W. The D gene is left open where the match is weak. A row's size may be missing; if present it is once, few, many or a size class.

V gene	clone size	J gene	D gene	CDR3 DNA	CDR3 protein
TRBV27	.	TRBJ1-2	.	TGTGCCAGCAGCCTGGGGGGGCCTGGGTATGGCTACACCTTC	CASSLGGPGYGYTF
TRBV10-3	few	TRBJ2-7	.	TGTGCCATCAGTGAGTCGCGGGGGCAGTACTTC	CAISESRGQYF
TRBV15	few	TRBJ2-3	.	TGTGCCACCAGCAGAGGGGCCCAGGGCGTGGATACGCAGTATTTT	CATSRGAQGVDTQYF
TRBV15	few	TRBJ2-3	TRBD2	TGTGCCACCAGACTAGCGGGGGGGCAAGATACGCAGTATTTT	CATRLAGGQDTQYF
TRBV28	.	TRBJ1-2	.	TGTGCCAGCACCTGGGGAGGTAACTATGGCTACACCTTC	CASTWGGNYGYTF
TRBV2	.	TRBJ2-3	TRBD1	TGTGCCAGCAGTGTACAGGGACAGGGAGTAGATACGCAGTATTTT	CASSVQGQGVDTQYF
TRBV28	.	TRBJ2-7	.	TGTGCCAGCAGTCCCCCGTTGGCCGAGCAGTACTTC	CASSPPLAEQYF
TRBV20-1	.	TRBJ2-7	.	TGCAGCGTAGCGGTGAGCTCCTACGAGCAGTACTTC	CSVAVSSYEQYF
TRBV7-9	.	TRBJ2-1	.	TGTGCCGCCTCCCCGAAAGGCCAAGACAATGAGCAGTTCTTC	CAASPKGQDNEQFF
TRBV20-1	.	TRBJ1-1	TRBD1	TGCAGTGCTAGTGTCAGAGCAGGGGGGAACACTGAAGCTTTCTTT	CSASVRAGGNTEAFF
TRBV19	few	TRBJ2-5	TRBD1	TGTGCCAGTACACGACGCTCCGGGACAGGGGGTCAAGAGACCCAGTACTTC	CASTRRSGTGGQETQYF
TRBV15	few	TRBJ2-6	.	TGTGCCACCAGAAGTCACAGGCGGGCCAACGTCCTGACTTTC	CATRSHRRANVLTF
TRBV7-9	.	TRBJ2-1	TRBD2	TGTGCCAGCAGCCCCCCCCTTGGGCGGGGGGGCCACAATGAGCAGTTCTTC	CASSPPLGRGGHNEQFF
TRBV6-1	few	TRBJ1-3	.	TGTGCCAGCAGTGGGGTTCCGGGGGGCATGGCTGGAAACACCATATATTTT	CASSGVPGGMAGNTIYF
TRBV6-1	few	TRBJ2-7	.	TGTGCCAGCAGAGACTTACAGGACTCCTACGAGCAGTACTTC	CASRDLQDSYEQYF
TRBV28	few	TRBJ1-2	.	TGTGCCAGCAGTCGACATGGTGGCTATGGCTACACCTTC	CASSRHGGYGYTF
TRBV28	.	TRBJ2-1	TRBD2	TGTGCCAGCAGTTTATTGGGGGAGGGCCGGTACAATGAGCAGTTCTTC	CASSLLGEGRYNEQFF
TRBV7-8	.	TRBJ1-2	.	TGTGCCAGCAGCTTAGCCGAGGGCTATGGCTACACCTTC	CASSLAEGYGYTF
TRBV18	.	TRBJ1-5	.	TGTGCCAGCTCACCCGACAGAGGCAATCAGCCCCAGCATTTT	CASSPDRGNQPQHF
TRBV27	.	TRBJ1-2	TRBD1	TGTGCCAGCAGTCCTAACACGGACAGGATTGATGGCTACACCTTC	CASSPNTDRIDGYTF